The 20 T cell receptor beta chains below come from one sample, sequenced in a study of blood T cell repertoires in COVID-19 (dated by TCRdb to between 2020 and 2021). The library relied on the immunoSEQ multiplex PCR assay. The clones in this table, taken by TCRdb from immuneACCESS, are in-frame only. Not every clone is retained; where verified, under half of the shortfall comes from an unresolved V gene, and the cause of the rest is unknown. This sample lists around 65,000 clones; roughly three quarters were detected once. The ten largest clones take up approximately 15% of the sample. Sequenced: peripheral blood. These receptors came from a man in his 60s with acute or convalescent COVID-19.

The CDR3 loop is CASSQGVQASGANVLTF. The CDR3 DNA sequence: TGCGCCAGCAGCCAAGGGGTACAGGCCTCTGGGGCCAACGTCCTGACTTTC. V and J are TRBV4-1 and TRBJ2-6, with D tentatively TRBD1 (5 bases). Germline loops: CDR1 MGHRA, CDR2 YSYEKL. Trimming pared 1 base from V and 0 bases from J, leaving 10 bases between. The CDR3 runs to 17 residues.

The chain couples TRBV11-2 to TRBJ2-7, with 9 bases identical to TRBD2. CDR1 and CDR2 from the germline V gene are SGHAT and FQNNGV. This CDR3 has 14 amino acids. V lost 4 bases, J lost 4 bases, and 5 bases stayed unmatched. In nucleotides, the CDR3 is TGTGCCAGCAGCTCCACCGCGGGGGGGTACGAGCAGTACTTC. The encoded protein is CASSSTAGGYEQYF.

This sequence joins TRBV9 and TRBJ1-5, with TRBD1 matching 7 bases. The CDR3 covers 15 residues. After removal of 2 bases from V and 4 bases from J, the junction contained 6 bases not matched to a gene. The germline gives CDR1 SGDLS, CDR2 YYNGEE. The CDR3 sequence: CASSVGTASNQPQHF. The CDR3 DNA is TGTGCCAGCAGCGTGGGGACAGCTTCAAATCAGCCCCAGCATTTT.

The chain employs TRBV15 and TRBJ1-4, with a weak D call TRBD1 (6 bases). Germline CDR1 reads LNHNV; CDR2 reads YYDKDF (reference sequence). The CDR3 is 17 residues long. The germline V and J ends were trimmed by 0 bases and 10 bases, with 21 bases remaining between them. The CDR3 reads CATSRDRSLGGRGKLFF. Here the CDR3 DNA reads TGTGCCACCAGCAGAGATCGGAGTTTGGGGGGGCGCGGAAAACTGTTTTTT.

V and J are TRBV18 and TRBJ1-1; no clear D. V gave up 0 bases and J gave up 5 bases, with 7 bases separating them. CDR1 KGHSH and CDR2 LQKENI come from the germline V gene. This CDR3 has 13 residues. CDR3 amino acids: CASSPPRGTEAFF. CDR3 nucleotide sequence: TGTGCCAGCTCACCACCCCGGGGAACTGAAGCTTTCTTT.

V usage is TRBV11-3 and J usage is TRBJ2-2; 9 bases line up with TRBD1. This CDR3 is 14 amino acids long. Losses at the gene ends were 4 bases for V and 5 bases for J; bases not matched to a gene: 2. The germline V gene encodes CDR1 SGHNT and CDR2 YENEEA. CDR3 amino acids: CASSYRGRTGELFF. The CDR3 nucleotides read TGTGCCAGCAGCTACAGGGGGCGGACCGGGGAGCTGTTTTTT.

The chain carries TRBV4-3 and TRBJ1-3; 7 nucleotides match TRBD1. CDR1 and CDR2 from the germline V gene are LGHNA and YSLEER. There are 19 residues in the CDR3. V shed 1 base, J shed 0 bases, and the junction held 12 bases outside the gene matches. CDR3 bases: TGCGCCAGCAGCCAAGCCGCCCAGGGGGGTGCGGGCTCTGGAAACACCATATATTTT. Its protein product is CASSQAAQGGAGSGNTIYF.

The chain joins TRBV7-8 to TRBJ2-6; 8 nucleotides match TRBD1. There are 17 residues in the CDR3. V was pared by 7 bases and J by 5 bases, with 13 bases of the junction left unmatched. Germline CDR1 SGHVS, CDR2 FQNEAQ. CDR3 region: CASIKQGAPGRANVLTF. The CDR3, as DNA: TGTGCCAGCATCAAGCAGGGGGCGCCCGGCCGGGCCAACGTCCTGACTTTC.

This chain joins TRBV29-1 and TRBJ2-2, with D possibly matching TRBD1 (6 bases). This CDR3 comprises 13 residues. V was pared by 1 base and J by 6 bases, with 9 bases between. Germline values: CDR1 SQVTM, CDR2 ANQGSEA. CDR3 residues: CSVEVGAAGELFF. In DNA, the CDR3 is TGCAGCGTTGAAGTGGGGGCTGCCGGGGAGCTGTTTTTT.

The CDR3 DNA is TGTGCCAGCAGTTATCGGCAGGCCTTTGGGACTAATGAAAAACTGTTTTTT. Protein sequence: CASSYRQAFGTNEKLFF. The V call is TRBV27, the J call TRBJ1-4; D not resolved. The CDR3 has 17 amino acids. Trimming cost V 4 bases and J 2 bases, with 17 bases left between them. Germline V lookup: CDR1 MNHEY, CDR2 SMNVEV (reference sequence).

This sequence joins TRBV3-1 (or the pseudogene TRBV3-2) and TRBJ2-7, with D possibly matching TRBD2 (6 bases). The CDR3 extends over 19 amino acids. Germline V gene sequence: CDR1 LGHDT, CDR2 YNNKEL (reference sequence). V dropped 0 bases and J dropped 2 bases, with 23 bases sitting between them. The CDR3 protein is CASSQDYPGLGSLTYEQYF. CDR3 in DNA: TGTGCCAGCAGCCAAGATTATCCGGGACTGGGGAGCCTGACCTACGAGCAGTACTTC.

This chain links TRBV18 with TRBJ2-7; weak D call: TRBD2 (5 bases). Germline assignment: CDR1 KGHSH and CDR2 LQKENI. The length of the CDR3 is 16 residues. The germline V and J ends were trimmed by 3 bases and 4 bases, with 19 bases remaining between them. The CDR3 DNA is TGTGCCAGCTCACCTATCGGGCCCGGGGTTGGGTACGAGCAGTACTTC. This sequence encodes CASSPIGPGVGYEQYF.

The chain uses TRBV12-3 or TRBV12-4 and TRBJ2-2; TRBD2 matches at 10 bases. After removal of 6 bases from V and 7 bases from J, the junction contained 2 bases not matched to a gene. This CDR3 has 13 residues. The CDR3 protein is CASRRLAGGELFF. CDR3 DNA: TGTGCCAGCAGGCGACTAGCGGGCGGGGAGCTGTTTTTT.

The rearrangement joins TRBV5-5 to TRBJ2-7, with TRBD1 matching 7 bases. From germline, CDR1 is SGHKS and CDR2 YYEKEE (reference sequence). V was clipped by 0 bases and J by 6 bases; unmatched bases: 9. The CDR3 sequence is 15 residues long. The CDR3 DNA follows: TGTGCCAGCAGCTTGGCCGGGCAGGGGGTGGTCGAGCAGTACTTC. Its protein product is CASSLAGQGVVEQYF.

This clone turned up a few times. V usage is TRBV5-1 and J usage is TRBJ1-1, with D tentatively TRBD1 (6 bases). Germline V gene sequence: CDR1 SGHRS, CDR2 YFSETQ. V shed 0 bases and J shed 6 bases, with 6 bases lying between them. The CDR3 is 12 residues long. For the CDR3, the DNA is TGCGCCAGCAGCTTGGGACAGGCTGAAGCTTTCTTT. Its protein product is CASSLGQAEAFF. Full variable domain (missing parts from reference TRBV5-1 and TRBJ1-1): KAGVTQTPRYLIKTRGQQVTLSCSPISGHRSVSWYQQTPGQGLQFLFEYFSETQRNKGNFPGRFSGRQFSNSRSEMNVSTLELGDSALYLCASSLGQAEAFFGQGTRLTVV.

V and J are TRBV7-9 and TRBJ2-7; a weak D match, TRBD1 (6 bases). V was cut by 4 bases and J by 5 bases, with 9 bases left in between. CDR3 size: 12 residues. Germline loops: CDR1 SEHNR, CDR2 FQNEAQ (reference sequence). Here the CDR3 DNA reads TGTGCCAGCAGCTCCCGACAGGACGAGCAGTACTTC. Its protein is CASSSRQDEQYF.

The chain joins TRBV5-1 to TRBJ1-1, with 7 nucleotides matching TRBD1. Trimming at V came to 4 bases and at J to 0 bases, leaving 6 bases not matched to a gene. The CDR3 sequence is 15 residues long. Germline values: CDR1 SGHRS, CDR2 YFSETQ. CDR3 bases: TGCGCCAGCAGCGTGGGACAGTCCATGAACACTGAAGCTTTCTTT. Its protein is CASSVGQSMNTEAFF.

The CDR3, as DNA: TGTGCCAGCAGCTTATCCCCTAGCGGGGGGTACCAAGAGACCCAGTACTTC. This gives the protein CASSLSPSGGYQETQYF. The gene calls are TRBV7-9 and TRBJ2-5; the match to TRBD2 covers 11 bases. The CDR3 loop spans 17 amino acids. V shed 2 bases and J 0 bases; nucleotides not matched to a gene: 5. Germline-derived CDR1 and CDR2 are SEHNR and FQNEAQ (reference sequence).

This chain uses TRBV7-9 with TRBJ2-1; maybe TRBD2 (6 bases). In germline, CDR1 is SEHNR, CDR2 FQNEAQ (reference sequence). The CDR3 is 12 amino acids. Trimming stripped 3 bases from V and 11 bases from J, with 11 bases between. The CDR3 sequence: CASSFSSVKQFF. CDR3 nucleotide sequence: TGTGCCAGCAGCTTTTCTAGCGTAAAGCAGTTCTTC.

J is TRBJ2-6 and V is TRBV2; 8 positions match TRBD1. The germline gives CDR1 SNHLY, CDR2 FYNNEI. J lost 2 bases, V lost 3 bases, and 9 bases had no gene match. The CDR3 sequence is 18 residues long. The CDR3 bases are TGTGCCAGCAGTGAGGGGTTTTCAGGGGGCGCTGGGGCCAACGTCCTGACTTTC. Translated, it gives CASSEGFSGGAGANVLTF.